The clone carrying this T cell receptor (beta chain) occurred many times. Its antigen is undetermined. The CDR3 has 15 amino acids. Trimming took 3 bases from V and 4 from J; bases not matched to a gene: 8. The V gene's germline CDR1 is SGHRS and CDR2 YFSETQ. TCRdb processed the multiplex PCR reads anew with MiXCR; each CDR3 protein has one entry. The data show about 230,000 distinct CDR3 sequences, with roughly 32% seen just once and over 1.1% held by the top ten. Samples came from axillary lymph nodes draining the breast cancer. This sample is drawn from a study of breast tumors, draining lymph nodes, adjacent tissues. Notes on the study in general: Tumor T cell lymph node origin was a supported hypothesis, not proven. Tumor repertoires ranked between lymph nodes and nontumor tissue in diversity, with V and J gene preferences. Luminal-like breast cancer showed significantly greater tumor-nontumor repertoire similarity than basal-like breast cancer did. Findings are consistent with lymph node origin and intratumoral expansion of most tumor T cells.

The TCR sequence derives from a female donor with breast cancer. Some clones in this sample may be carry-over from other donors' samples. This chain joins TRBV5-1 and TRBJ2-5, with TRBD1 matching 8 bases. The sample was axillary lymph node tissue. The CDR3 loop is CASSSGQGLRETQYF. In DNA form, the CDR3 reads TGCGCCAGCAGCTCCGGACAGGGCCTTCGAGAGACCCAGTACTTC.